These 3 T cell receptor beta chains were all obtained from the same sample, sequenced in a study of cytomegalovirus exposure and HLA in healthy donors. In the PCR, 60 Vbeta and 13 Jbeta primers were used. TCRdb's copy holds only in-frame clones and misses some; the assay was immunoSEQ multiplex PCR. This sample has around 81,000 clones, with 60% to 70% found just once. Sequenced material: PBMCs. The receptors were sampled from a man aged 25-45 years in good health and CMV-seropositive.

As concerns this clone: Sequence at one end of the junction differs from germline and may be a read error. The rearrangement uses TRBV7-9 and TRBJ2-2, with D possibly matching TRBD2 (7 bases). Per the germline V gene, CDR1 is SEHNR and CDR2 is FQNEAQ (reference sequence). This CDR3 has 14 amino acids. The CDR3 bases are TGTGCCACAAGAGGGGGGGCGAAAACCGGGGAGCTGTTTTTT. Protein: CATRGGAKTGELFF.

The rearrangement uses TRBV28 and TRBJ1-2; weak D call: TRBD1 (5 bases). The CDR3 is 12 residues long. Germline V gene lookup returns CDR1 MDHEN and CDR2 SYDVKM. V lost 4 bases to trimming and J lost 4 bases, with 7 bases between them. CDR3 loop: CASSSDSYGYTF. The CDR3 DNA follows: TGTGCCAGCAGTTCCGACAGCTATGGCTACACCTTC.

This chain joins TRBV5-4 and TRBJ1-2, with TRBD1 as a possible D gene (5 bases). Between the trimmed V and J ends, which lost 0 bases and 6 bases, there was a span of 15 bases. The CDR3 has 15 amino acids. Germline CDR1 SGHNT, CDR2 YYREEE (reference sequence). The CDR3 loop reads CASSLAKEGRHGYTF. In DNA form, the CDR3 reads TGTGCCAGCAGCTTGGCCAAAGAGGGGAGGCATGGCTACACCTTC.